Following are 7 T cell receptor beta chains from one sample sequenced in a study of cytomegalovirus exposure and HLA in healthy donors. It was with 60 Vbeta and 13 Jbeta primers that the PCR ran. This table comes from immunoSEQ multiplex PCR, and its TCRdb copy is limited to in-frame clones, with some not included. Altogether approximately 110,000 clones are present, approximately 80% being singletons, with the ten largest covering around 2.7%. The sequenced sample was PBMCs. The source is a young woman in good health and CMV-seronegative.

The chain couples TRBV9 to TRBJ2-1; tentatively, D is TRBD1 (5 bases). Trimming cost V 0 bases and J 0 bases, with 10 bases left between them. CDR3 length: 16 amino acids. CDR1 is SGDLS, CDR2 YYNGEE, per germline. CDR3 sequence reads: CASSVARGHSYNEQFF. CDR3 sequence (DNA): TGTGCCAGCAGCGTAGCTAGGGGCCACTCCTACAATGAGCAGTTCTTC. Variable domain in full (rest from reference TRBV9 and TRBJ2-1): DSGVTQTPKHLITATGQRVTLRCSPRSGDLSVYWYQQSLDQGLQFLIQYYNGEERAKGNILERFSAQQFPDLHSELNLSSLELGDSALYFCASSVARGHSYNEQFFGPGTRLTVL.

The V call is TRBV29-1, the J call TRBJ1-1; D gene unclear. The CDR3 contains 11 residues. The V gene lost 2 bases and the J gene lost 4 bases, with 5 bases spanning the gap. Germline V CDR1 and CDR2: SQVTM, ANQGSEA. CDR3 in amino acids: CSVESSTEAFF. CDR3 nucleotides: TGCAGCGTTGAAAGTAGCACTGAAGCTTTCTTT.

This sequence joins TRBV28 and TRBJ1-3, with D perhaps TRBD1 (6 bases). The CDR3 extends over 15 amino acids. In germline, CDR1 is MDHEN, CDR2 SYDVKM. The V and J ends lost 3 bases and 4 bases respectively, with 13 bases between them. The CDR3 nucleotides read TGTGCCAGCAGTTTTGGGGGGGCGCGAGGAAACACCATATATTTT. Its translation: CASSFGGARGNTIYF.

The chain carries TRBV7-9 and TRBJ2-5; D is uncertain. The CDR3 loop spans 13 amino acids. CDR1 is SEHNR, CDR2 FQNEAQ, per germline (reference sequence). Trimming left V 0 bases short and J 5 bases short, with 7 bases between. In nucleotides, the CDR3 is TGTGCCAGCAGCTTAGCCCGAGGCGAGACCCAGTACTTC. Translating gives CASSLARGETQYF.

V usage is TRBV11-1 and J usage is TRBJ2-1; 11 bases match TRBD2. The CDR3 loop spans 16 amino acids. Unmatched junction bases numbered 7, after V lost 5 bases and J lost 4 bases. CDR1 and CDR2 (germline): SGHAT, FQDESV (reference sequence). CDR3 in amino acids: CASSVTGTSGYNEQFF. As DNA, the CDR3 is TGTGCCAGCAGCGTAACCGGGACTAGCGGATACAATGAGCAGTTCTTC.

The CDR3 DNA reads TGTGCCAGCATGGGTAGGAGACCCAGCTACAATGAGCAGTTCTTC. This gives the protein CASMGRRPSYNEQFF. The chain is built from TRBV25-1 and TRBJ2-1; D uncertain. The CDR3 runs 15 residues. The V end lost 7 bases, the J end lost 3 bases, and 16 bases lay between the germline ends. CDR1 MGHDK and CDR2 SYGVNS come from the germline V gene.

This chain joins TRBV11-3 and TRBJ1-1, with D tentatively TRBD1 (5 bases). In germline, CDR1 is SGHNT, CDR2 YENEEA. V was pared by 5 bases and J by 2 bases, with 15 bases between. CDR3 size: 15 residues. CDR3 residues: CASSPPGRGNTEAFF. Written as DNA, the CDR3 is TGTGCCAGCAGCCCCCCTGGGAGGGGAAACACTGAAGCTTTCTTT.